These 12 T cell receptor beta chains were all obtained from the same sample, sequenced in a study of cytomegalovirus exposure and HLA in healthy donors. The data were produced by immunoSEQ multiplex PCR, yet TCRdb's version contains in-frame clones alone and is incomplete. Altogether 200,000 to 250,000 clones are present, 75% to 90% being singletons, with the ten largest covering around 15%. The sample taken for sequencing was PBMCs. The receptors were gathered from a woman aged 25 to 39 in good health and CMV-seropositive.

The chain uses TRBV14 and TRBJ2-4; TRBD1 matches 7 bases. V dropped 3 bases and J dropped 1; count of bases not matched to a gene: 0. Per the germline V gene, CDR1 is SGHDN and CDR2 is FVKESK. CDR3 length: 14 residues. The CDR3 spells CASSQTGAKNIQYF. The CDR3 DNA follows: TGTGCCAGCAGCCAGACAGGGGCCAAAAACATTCAGTACTTC.

This clone was observed a single time. The chain has TRBV5-1 and TRBJ2-2; 10 bases line up with TRBD2. The CDR3 contains 20 residues. The germline V gene has CDR1 SGHRS and CDR2 YFSETQ. Trimming cost V 2 bases and J 0 bases; bases outside gene matches: 13. The DNA of the CDR3 is TGCGCCAGCAGCTTCTCCCCCGCTAGCGGGAGAAATCCGAACACCGGGGAGCTGTTTTTT. It is translated as CASSFSPASGRNPNTGELFF.

This chain uses TRBV30 with TRBJ1-1; D unclear. This CDR3 spans 13 amino acids. Trimming took 1 base from V and 4 from J, leaving 10 bases between them. Germline values: CDR1 GTSNPN, CDR2 SVGIG (reference sequence). The CDR3 DNA sequence: TGTGCCTGGAGTGGAAGAGGGCCCACTGAAGCTTTCTTT. It yields the protein CAWSGRGPTEAFF.

The genes are TRBV30 and TRBJ2-7, with 7 bases lining up with TRBD1. The CDR3 consists of 16 residues. The J segment lost 3 bases and the V segment lost 3 bases, leaving 14 bases of the junction unmatched. CDR1 and CDR2 from the germline V gene are GTSNPN and SVGIG (reference sequence). This chain's CDR3 is CAWSVPTTGRVYEQYF. In DNA, the CDR3 is TGTGCCTGGAGCGTACCTACGACAGGGAGAGTCTACGAGCAGTACTTC.

This clone has a single count. The rearrangement links TRBV11-3 to TRBJ1-1; possible D gene TRBD1, 6 bases. CDR3 length: 16 residues. Germline CDR1 SGHNT, CDR2 YENEEA. Trimming took off 1 base at V and 4 bases at J, with 16 bases between the two ends. CDR3 region: CASSLGLMGGGTEAFF. In nucleotides, the CDR3 is TGTGCCAGCAGCTTAGGGCTGATGGGGGGCGGCACTGAAGCTTTCTTT.

The chain combines TRBV7-3 with TRBJ1-2; 7 bases are shared with TRBD1. Germline CDR1 SGHTA, CDR2 FQGTGA. The CDR3 is made up of 14 amino acids. V shed 3 bases and J 4 bases; nucleotides not matched to a gene: 5. The CDR3 spells CASSLTGSGYGYTF. CDR3 coding DNA: TGTGCCAGCAGCTTGACAGGGAGCGGCTATGGCTACACCTTC.

This chain uses TRBV15 with TRBJ2-5, with no clear D. Trimming stripped 1 base from V and 0 bases from J, with 3 bases between. This CDR3 comprises 13 residues. Germline V lookup: CDR1 LNHNV, CDR2 YYDKDF (reference sequence). The CDR3 bases are TGTGCCACCAGCAGAGGAAACCAAGAGACCCAGTACTTC. Protein: CATSRGNQETQYF. Combining the CDR3 with reference TRBV15 and TRBJ2-5 gives the whole variable domain DAMVIQNPRYQVTQFGKPVTLSCSQTLNHNVMYWYQQKSSQAPKLLFHYYDKDFNNEADTPDNFQSRRPNTSFCFLDIRSPGLGDTAMYLCATSRGNQETQYFGPGTRLLVL.

The chain combines TRBV5-1 with TRBJ2-7; D gene ambiguous. The germline gives CDR1 SGHRS, CDR2 YFSETQ. This CDR3 has 13 amino acids. With 5 bases removed from V and 2 bases from J, the gap between germline ends came to 11 bases. The CDR3 here is CASSIAVAYEQYF. As DNA, the CDR3 is TGCGCCAGCAGTATTGCAGTGGCCTACGAGCAGTACTTC.

J is TRBJ2-1 and V is TRBV13, with a tentative D call TRBD1 (5 bases). The CDR3 runs 15 residues. V lost 2 bases to trimming and J lost 0 bases, with 8 bases between them. Germline CDR1 and CDR2: PRHDT and FYEKMQ (reference sequence). CDR3 sequence: CASSLRQGSYNEQFF. The CDR3 DNA follows: TGTGCCAGCAGCTTAAGGCAGGGCTCCTACAATGAGCAGTTCTTC.

This clone has a handful of counts. This CDR3 reads CAITQTGVITEAFF. DNA of the CDR3: TGTGCCATCACTCAGACAGGGGTGATCACTGAAGCTTTCTTT. The gene calls are TRBV10-3 and TRBJ1-1; 8 nucleotides match TRBD1. There are 14 residues in the CDR3. The V and J ends lost 7 bases and 4 bases, in that order; junction bases with no gene match: 8. Germline assignment: CDR1 ENHRY and CDR2 SYGVKD.

The rearrangement joins TRBV5-1 to TRBJ1-5; D gene unclear. This CDR3 is 15 amino acids long. Germline V gives CDR1 SGHRS, CDR2 YFSETQ. Trimming took 0 bases from V and 5 from J, leaving 12 bases between them. CDR3 in DNA: TGCGCCAGCAGCTTGGGGGAACACGGAGATCAGCCCCAGCATTTT. As protein: CASSLGEHGDQPQHF.

V usage is TRBV5-1 and J usage is TRBJ2-1; TRBD2 aligns across 7 bases. The CDR3 covers 16 residues. Germline CDR1 SGHRS, CDR2 YFSETQ. V lost 0 bases and J lost 4; bases outside the gene matches: 7. The DNA for the CDR3 is TGCGCCAGCAGCTTGGGTTCCAGCGGGGCTTACAATGAGCAGTTCTTC. Translation gives CASSLGSSGAYNEQFF. The full variable domain, in which reference TRBV5-1 and TRBJ2-1 provide the parts outside the CDR3, is KAGVTQTPRYLIKTRGQQVTLSCSPISGHRSVSWYQQTPGQGLQFLFEYFSETQRNKGNFPGRFSGRQFSNSRSEMNVSTLELGDSALYLCASSLGSSGAYNEQFFGPGTRLTVL.